The rows below give T cell receptor beta chains drawn from one sample of a study of CD8+CD57+ T cells in acquired aplastic anemia. TCRdb re-called the reads through MiXCR, storing one row per CDR3 protein. The table has 200,000 or so distinct CDR3 sequences, around 45% seen once. The sequencing sample was made of sorted CD4+, CD8+, or CD8+CD57+ T cells (not recorded which) from PBMCs. The receptor set was obtained from a human donor with aplastic anemia. Each CDR3 is given with its conserved first and last residue. A D gene is named only where the DNA matches it firmly. Clone size is shown for a subset of rows, as once, few, many or a class of expanded clone.

TRBD2 | TRBJ2-3 | once | TRBV20-1 | CSARPIAGPSTDTQYF | TGCAGTGCTAGACCTATAGCGGGCCCAAGCACAGATACGCAGTATTTT
NA | TRBJ2-5 | many | TRBV20-1 | CSAKAFKASHQETQYF | TGCAGTGCTAAGGCATTCAAAGCAAGCCACCAAGAGACCCAGTACTTC
TRBD1 | TRBJ1-1 | many | TRBV24-1 | CATSDFGTGGAFF | TGTGCCACCAGTGATTTCGGGACAGGCGGAGCTTTCTTT
NA | TRBJ2-2 | NA | TRBV5-1 | CASSASLGRGTGELFF | TGCGCCAGCAGCGCCAGCCTCGGAAGAGGAACCGGGGAGCTGTTTTTT
NA | TRBJ2-7 | few | TRBV19 | CASSTPYEQYF | TGTGCCAGTAGTACCCCCTACGAGCAGTACTTC
NA | TRBJ1-5 | many | TRBV5-5 | CASSSWGDGNQPQHF | TGTGCCAGCAGTTCTTGGGGGGACGGCAATCAGCCCCAGCATTTT
NA | TRBJ1-6 | NA | TRBV10-3 | CAISDRDGPNSPLHF | TGCGCCATCAGTGACCGGGACGGTCCTAATTCACCCCTCCACTTT
NA | TRBJ2-7 | many | TRBV19 | CASSTLGTMSSYEQYF | TGTGCCAGTAGCACCCTCGGGACAATGAGCTCCTACGAGCAGTACTTC
TRBD2 | TRBJ2-1 | NA | TRBV11-1 | CASSLSGGGPNEQFF | TGTGCCAGCAGCCTGAGCGGGGGGGGCCCCAATGAGCAGTTCTTC
TRBD1 | TRBJ1-6 | few | TRBV5-6 | CASSSMGQGSSPLHF | TGTGCCAGCAGCAGTATGGGACAGGGGAGTTCACCCCTCCACTTT
NA | TRBJ1-6 | NA | TRBV19 | CASRDPPNSPLHF | TGTGCCAGTAGAGACCCGCCAAATTCACCCCTCCACTTT
NA | TRBJ2-2 | NA | TRBV7-3 | CASKTRNTGELFF | TGTGCCAGCAAGACACGTAACACCGGGGAGCTGTTTTTT
NA | TRBJ1-2 | many | TRBV6-5 | CASSLLELGYTF | TGTGCCAGCAGTTTATTGGAGTTGGGCTACACCTTC
NA | TRBJ2-7 | many | TRBV5-1 | CASSLWQGREQYF | TGCGCCAGCAGCTTGTGGCAGGGAAGGGAGCAGTACTTC
NA | TRBJ2-7 | many | TRBV29-1 | CSGGVGQGGYEQYF | TGCAGCGGGGGGGTGGGGCAGGGGGGCTACGAGCAGTACTTC